The 22 T cell receptor beta chains listed next were all sequenced from one sample in a study of T-cell reconstitution after alpha-beta-depleted transplantation in children. Preparation of the TCRbeta library used unique molecular identifiers. From the PCR reads, TCRdb called clonotypes with MiXCR, one entry per CDR3 protein. The sample includes some 190,000 distinct CDR3 sequences, more than 9.5% of them seen just once. The sequencing used PBMCs, collected before TCRalphabeta/CD19-depleted stem cell transplant. Every receptor here comes from a boy aged 2 to 9 with acute myeloid leukemia, due to receive a stem cell transplant.

This clonotype was detected many times. DNA of the CDR3: TGTGCCAGCAGTAAACCAGGGGGTCAGCCCCAGCATTTT. Translating it yields CASSKPGGQPQHF. The genes are TRBV12-3 or TRBV12-4 and TRBJ1-5; the match to TRBD1 covers 7 bases. With 5 bases clipped from V and 6 bases from J, the junction kept 4 bases outside the gene matches. The CDR3 contains 13 residues.

This clonotype was seen at least ten times. The V call is TRBV12-3 or TRBV12-4, the J call TRBJ1-2; 7 positions match TRBD1. The CDR3 totals 15 residues. With V trimmed by 2 bases and J by 4 bases, 7 bases remained unmatched. The CDR3 sequence: CASSLRQGSGYGYTF. CDR3 DNA: TGTGCCAGCAGTTTACGACAGGGCTCGGGCTATGGCTACACCTTC.

This clonotype was recorded at least ten times. The chain links TRBV5-5 to TRBJ2-5; 8 nucleotides match TRBD2. The germline gives CDR1 SGHKS, CDR2 YYEKEE (reference sequence). The CDR3 runs 16 residues. V shed 4 bases, J shed 5 bases, and the junction held 13 bases outside the gene matches. The CDR3 sequence: CASSPWAGGARETQYF. The CDR3 DNA reads as TGTGCCAGCAGCCCTTGGGCGGGGGGCGCGAGGGAGACCCAGTACTTC.

The rearrangement joins TRBV6-1 to TRBJ2-7; a possible D gene is TRBD2 (5 bases). The CDR3 length is 15 residues. Germline V gene lookup returns CDR1 MNHNS and CDR2 SASEGT. The germline V and J ends were trimmed by 6 bases and 6 bases, with 21 bases remaining between them. The CDR3 DNA reads TGTGCCAGCAGCCCTCTCGGACTCAAATCTCGCGAGCAGTACTTC. Translated, it gives CASSPLGLKSREQYF.

This clonotype was recorded many times. The chain joins TRBV4-2 to TRBJ2-5; TRBD2 aligns across 8 bases. Germline V gene sequence: CDR1 LGHNA, CDR2 YNFKEQ. The CDR3 contains 14 residues. V was pared by 0 bases and J by 4 bases, with 1 base of the junction left unmatched. The CDR3 coding sequence is TGTGCCAGCAGCCAAGACGGGGGGGCAGAGACCCAGTACTTC. It encodes CASSQDGGAETQYF.

The V gene is TRBV11-1, the J gene TRBJ2-6; D tentatively reads TRBD1 or TRBD2 (5 bases each). The CDR3 consists of 21 residues. Germline CDR1 is SGHAT and CDR2 is FQDESV (reference sequence). V lost 2 bases, J lost 0 bases, and 23 bases lay in between. The CDR3 DNA is TGTGCCAGCAGCTTATACGGGACGGATAGTGGAGGATACTCTGGGGCCAACGTCCTGACTTTC. Translation: CASSLYGTDSGGYSGANVLTF.

This clonotype has a single count. Since a much larger clone is just one base distant, this may be a read error. V is TRBV7-8 and J is TRBJ1-1; possible D gene TRBD1, 6 bases. The CDR3 consists of 19 residues. Between the trimmed V and J ends, which lost 5 bases and 2 bases, there was a span of 27 bases. Germline CDR1 SGHVS, CDR2 FQNEAQ. The CDR3 nucleotides read TGTGCCAGCAGCCTTAGTTTCATGGGGCAGGGGCAGTTAAACACTGAAGCTTTCTTT. Its translation is CASSLSFMGQGQLNTEAFF.

Many counts were recorded for this clonotype. The CDR3 DNA sequence: TGTGCCTGGAGTGGGACACTGGATCAGCCCCAGCATTTT. This codes for CAWSGTLDQPQHF. This chain uses TRBV30 with TRBJ1-5; tentative D call: TRBD1 (5 bases). V was shortened by 1 base and J by 5 bases, with 9 bases between the two germline ends. The CDR3 spans 13 residues. Germline CDR1 GTSNPN, CDR2 SVGIG (reference sequence).

This clonotype was detected ten times or more. The chain couples TRBV28 to TRBJ1-5; D remains ambiguous. CDR3 length: 15 residues. Looked up from germline, CDR1 is MDHEN and CDR2 is SYDVKM. V was cut by 4 bases and J by 7 bases, with 17 bases left in between. The CDR3 here is CASSSTSDRGQPQHF. CDR3 nucleotides: TGTGCCAGCAGTTCCACATCGGACCGTGGGCAGCCCCAGCATTTT.

This clonotype showed up many times. This chain links TRBV7-8 with TRBJ2-7; D unresolved. Trimming left V 0 bases short and J 0 bases short, with 6 bases between. The length of the CDR3 is 14 residues. The germline V gene has CDR1 SGHVS and CDR2 FQNEAQ. CDR3 residues: CASSLASGSYEQYV. In DNA, the CDR3 is TGTGCCAGCAGCTTAGCTTCCGGCTCCTACGAGCAGTACGTC.

This clonotype was recorded many times. The junction differs from germline at one of its ends, possibly a read error. The chain employs TRBV6-5 and TRBJ2-2; D is unresolved. The germline CDR1 and CDR2 sequences are MNHEY and SVGAGI. The CDR3 spans 12 residues. CDR3 region: CASRYYTGELFF. In DNA form, the CDR3 reads TGTGCCAGCAGATACTACACCGGGGAGCTGTTTTTT.

Ten or more counts support this clonotype. CDR3 amino acids: CSATDGSYNEQFF. The CDR3 bases are TGCAGTGCAACAGACGGGTCCTACAATGAGCAGTTCTTC. The chain recombines TRBV20-1 with TRBJ2-1, with D unresolved. The CDR3 consists of 13 residues. Germline-derived CDR1 and CDR2 are DFQATT and SNEGSKA (reference sequence). V lost 6 bases and J lost 1, with 10 bases in between.

This clonotype has ten or more counts. The chain is built from TRBV7-6 and TRBJ2-3; 7 bases are shared with TRBD2. CDR3 length: 15 residues. V trimming: 1 base; J trimming: 5 bases; junction bases outside the gene matches: 6. Germline CDR1 is SGHVS and CDR2 is FNYEAQ. This CDR3 reads CASSLGVASGDTQYF. The CDR3 DNA reads TGTGCCAGCAGCTTAGGTGTCGCTAGCGGAGATACGCAGTATTTT.

This clonotype was seen at least ten times. The gene calls are TRBV12-3 or TRBV12-4 and TRBJ2-7, with 10 nucleotides matching TRBD1. J lost 3 bases, V lost 6 bases, and 14 bases had no gene match. This CDR3 contains 17 residues. Here the CDR3 reads CASSPLGQGDSLYEQYF. For the CDR3, the DNA is TGTGCCAGCAGCCCACTCGGACAGGGGGATTCTCTCTACGAGCAGTACTTC.

This clonotype was found many times. The chain combines TRBV18 with TRBJ2-7; D may be TRBD1 (5 bases). The V end lost 4 bases, the J end lost 1 base, and 8 bases lay between the germline ends. CDR1 is KGHSH and CDR2 is LQKENI in the germline V gene. CDR3 length: 13 residues. The CDR3 loop reads CASSQDKSYEQYV. The CDR3 DNA follows: TGTGCCAGCTCACAGGACAAATCCTACGAGCAGTACGTC.

This clonotype showed up many times. The chain uses TRBV29-1 and TRBJ2-3; no clear D gene. Germline-derived CDR1 and CDR2 are SQVTM and ANQGSEA. Trimming pared 6 bases from V and 4 bases from J, leaving 14 bases between. The CDR3 is 13 residues long. The CDR3 is CSVEVGIADTQYF. Written as DNA, the CDR3 is TGCAGCGTCGAGGTGGGGATCGCAGATACGCAGTATTTT.

This clonotype was picked up many times. The rearrangement joins TRBV4-2 to TRBJ1-4; D is unclear. With 4 bases removed from V and 5 bases from J, the gap between germline ends came to 14 bases. CDR3 length: 15 amino acids. Germline values: CDR1 LGHNA, CDR2 YNFKEQ. The DNA for the CDR3 is TGTGCCAGCAGCCCACCCAAGGGAATGAATGAAAAACTGTTTTTT. Amino acid sequence: CASSPPKGMNEKLFF.

This clonotype was counted at least ten times. The chain joins TRBV28 to TRBJ2-1; 11 bases agree with TRBD2. The CDR3 is 15 amino acids. Germline V gene lookup returns CDR1 MDHEN and CDR2 SYDVKM. J lost 4 bases, V lost 5 bases, and 4 bases had no gene match. CDR3 amino acids: CASSKRLAGYNEQFF. The CDR3, as DNA: TGTGCCAGCAGTAAACGACTAGCGGGGTACAATGAGCAGTTCTTC.

This clonotype showed up many times. The genes are TRBV19 and TRBJ2-7, with unresolved D. Deletions cut 2 bases from V and 3 bases from J, with 8 bases between. The germline CDR1 and CDR2 sequences are LNHDA and SQIVND (reference sequence). The CDR3 extends over 13 amino acids. This CDR3 reads CASSIFLYYEQYF. CDR3 bases: TGTGCCAGTAGTATATTCTTATACTACGAGCAGTACTTC.

There are many counts of this clonotype. The chain carries TRBV6-4 and TRBJ2-7; 14 bases agree with TRBD2. The length of the CDR3 is 19 residues. V dropped 5 bases and J dropped 4; count of bases not matched to a gene: 16. Germline assignment: CDR1 MRHNA and CDR2 SNTAGT. CDR3 in amino acids: CASSRPPWTSGRREYEQYF. CDR3 nucleotide sequence: TGTGCCAGCAGTCGACCGCCTTGGACTAGCGGGAGGAGGGAGTACGAGCAGTACTTC.

This clonotype was recorded many times. This rearrangement joins TRBV7-8 to TRBJ2-3; 11 nucleotides line up with TRBD2. V gave up 4 bases and J gave up 2 bases; unmatched junction bases: 8. CDR1 is SGHVS, CDR2 FQNEAQ, per germline. This CDR3 has 17 amino acids. The CDR3 is CASSSRLAGKYTDTQYF. CDR3 bases: TGTGCCAGCAGCTCTAGACTAGCGGGGAAATACACAGATACGCAGTATTTT. The full variable domain, its missing parts supplied by reference TRBV7-8 and TRBJ2-3, is GAGVSQSPRYKVAKRGQDVALRCDPISGHVSLFWYQQALGQGPEFLTYFQNEAQLDKSGLPSDRFFAERPEGSVSTLKIQRTQQEDSAVYLCASSSRLAGKYTDTQYFGPGTRLTVL.

This clonotype has at least ten counts. The rearrangement joins TRBV15 to TRBJ1-3, with no clear D. The germline V and J ends were trimmed by 2 bases and 0 bases, with 8 bases remaining between them. The CDR3 extends over 15 amino acids. Germline lookup yields CDR1 LNHNV and CDR2 YYDKDF (reference sequence). The CDR3 loop is CATSRLADSGNTIYF. The CDR3, as DNA: TGTGCCACCAGCAGATTGGCGGACTCTGGAAACACCATATATTTT.